This T cell receptor beta chain is drawn from a study of OX40 agonist ivuxolimab in advanced cancers. Across the study: Patients assigned to dose escalation were diagnosed with hepatocellular carcinoma, melanoma, renal cell or head and neck cancer.

A remark on this clone: Its specificity is not known.

TCRdb's table, derived via immunoSEQ multiplex PCR, lists solely in-frame clones and lacks some. This sample yields 70,000 to 80,000 clones, of which roughly 90% are seen a single time; approximately 1% belongs to the top ten. CDR3 length: 13 residues. Germline CDR1 and CDR2: LNHDA and SQIVND (reference sequence). V was trimmed by 4 bases and J by 5 bases, leaving 9 bases between them. The study's findings and limits: Antigen targets of the expanded peripheral T cells went undetermined. Some nonresponders also had low normalized T-cell clonal expansion.

The chain employs TRBV19 and TRBJ2-4, with D perhaps matching TRBD1 (6 bases). The sample was CD4+ or CD8+ T cells sorted from blood, taken in a trial of the OX40 agonist ivuxolimab. This receptor was taken from an adult with an advanced solid tumor such as melanoma, head and neck, liver or kidney cancer. The CDR3 DNA reads as TGTGCCAGTAGTAGACAGGCTGAAAACATTCAGTACTTC. Translating it yields CASSRQAENIQYF.